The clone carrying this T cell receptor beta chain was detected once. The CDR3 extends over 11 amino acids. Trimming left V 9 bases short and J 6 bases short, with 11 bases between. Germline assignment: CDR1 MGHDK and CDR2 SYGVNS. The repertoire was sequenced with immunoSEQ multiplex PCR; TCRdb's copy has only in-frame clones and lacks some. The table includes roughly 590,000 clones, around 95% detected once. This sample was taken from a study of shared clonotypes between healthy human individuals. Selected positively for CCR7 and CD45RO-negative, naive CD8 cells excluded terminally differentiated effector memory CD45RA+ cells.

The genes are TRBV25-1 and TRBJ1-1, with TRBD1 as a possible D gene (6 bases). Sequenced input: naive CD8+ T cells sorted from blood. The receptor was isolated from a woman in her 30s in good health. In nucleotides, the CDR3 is TGTGCCAGTTTAAAGGGGGCTGAAGCTTTCTTT. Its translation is CASLKGAEAFF.